This record looks at one T cell receptor (beta chain) sequence and its context. Its antigen is unidentified. This record comes from a study of blood T cells in healthy people across ages. Study results and limitations: Age brought a roughly linear fall in TCR beta diversity measured per million T cells.

Primers used in a second PCR of about 6 to 12 cycles were a sample-barcoded 5' primer and a J-beta primer mix. Each CDR3 protein gets one entry after TCRdb re-called the 5' RACE reads with MiXCR. The sample holds about 730,000 distinct CDR3 sequences, roughly 43% seen once. Germline trimming cut 5 bases from V and 4 bases from J; bases unmatched to any gene: 14. Germline V gene data show CDR1 as DFQATT and CDR2 as SNEGSKA (reference sequence). There are 16 residues in the CDR3. The chain links TRBV20-1 to TRBJ1-2, with 9 bases matching TRBD1. The sequencing input was blood. This receptor was identified in a woman aged 55-69 years in good health. DNA for the CDR3: TGCAGTGCTGACCGGGGACAGGGCGTCCGTGGCTATGGCTACACCTTC. Translation: CSADRGQGVRGYGYTF.